The T cell receptor beta chain described here comes from a study of blood T cell repertoires in COVID-19. Study summary: PBMCs, B-cell-depleted T cells, or T cells were the source of the cDNA or gDNA that made up the material.

Using immunoSEQ multiplex PCR, the repertoire was profiled, and TCRdb retains in-frame clones only, with some absent. The sample holds about 230,000 clones, 65% to 85% seen once. Germline V gene sequence: CDR1 SGHNT, CDR2 YYREEE (reference sequence). The CDR3 has 17 amino acids. The V end lost 0 bases, the J end lost 6 bases, and 20 bases lay between the germline ends. Material for sequencing was peripheral blood. The receptor's source is a man in his forties with acute or convalescent COVID-19. This chain links TRBV5-4 with TRBJ2-3, with D tentatively TRBD1 (5 bases). The CDR3 region is CASSLGAGMVITDTQYF. The CDR3, as DNA: TGTGCCAGCAGCTTGGGGGCAGGGATGGTGATAACGGATACGCAGTATTTT.